Following are 18 T cell receptor beta chains from one sample sequenced in a study of regulatory T cells in long-lasting Graves disease. The sample's time point: newly diagnosed GD, antithyroid drugs for less than 3 months. Following extraction of RNA from PBMCs, that RNA was used to make the TCR library. According to the study, TCR beta libraries were built with iRepertoire HTBI primers and CDR3-region Arm-PCR. TCRdb fed the multiplex PCR reads into MiXCR, producing one record per CDR3 protein. The sample records some 460,000 distinct CDR3 sequences, about a sixth being singletons. The sample also formed part of further work on T cells in Graves' hyperthyroidism and ophthalmopathy.

The material sequenced was peripheral blood mononuclear cells (PBMCs), taken at new diagnosis, from a patient treated with antithyroid drugs. The receptors originated from a man aged 40-50 years with Graves disease.

This clonotype was recorded at least ten times. V is TRBV10-3 and J is TRBJ2-7; no firm D call. Germline V gene data show CDR1 as ENHRY and CDR2 as SYGVKD. V was clipped by 3 bases and J by 0 bases, with 9 bases between them. CDR3 size: 14 residues. The CDR3 DNA sequence: TGTGCCATCAGTGATCCACCTGCCTCCTACGAGCAGTACTTC. The encoded protein is CAISDPPASYEQYF.

Concerning this clonotype: This clone may be a read error of a much larger clone one base away. J is TRBJ1-1 and V is TRBV12-3 or TRBV12-4; D might be TRBD1 (5 bases). CDR3 length: 14 amino acids. CDR3 coding DNA: TGTGCCAGCAGCCCCGCAGGGTGGAACACTGAAGCTTCCTTT. Translated, it gives CASSPAGWNTEASF.

This clonotype showed up just a few times. This sequence joins TRBV18 and TRBJ2-7; D perhaps matches TRBD1 (6 bases). Germline V lookup: CDR1 KGHSH, CDR2 LQKENI. The CDR3 has 14 residues. The V end was cut by 4 bases, the J end by 3 bases, with 13 bases between. CDR3 sequence reads: CASSHYDRNYEQYF. CDR3 DNA: TGTGCCAGCTCACACTATGACAGGAACTACGAGCAGTACTTC.

This clonotype was seen ten or more times. This chain uses TRBV3-1 with TRBJ1-4; D remains unclear. The ends were cut back, 3 bases at V and 0 bases at J, with 11 bases in the middle. CDR1 is LGHDT, CDR2 YNNKEL, per germline (reference sequence). This CDR3 contains 16 residues. CDR3 amino acids: CASSHTNDATNEKLFF. The CDR3 bases are TGTGCCAGCAGCCATACCAACGATGCAACTAATGAAAAACTGTTTTTT.

At least ten counts were recorded for this clonotype. This chain uses TRBV28 with TRBJ2-7; D call uncertain. This CDR3 region has 11 residues. Per germline, CDR1 MDHEN and CDR2 SYDVKM. Trimming removed 9 bases at V and 3 bases at J, with 9 bases between. The DNA of the CDR3 is TGTGCCAGTAATGGGGTCTACGAGCAGTACTTC. Amino acids: CASNGVYEQYF. The full variable domain, in which reference TRBV28 and TRBJ2-7 provide the parts outside the CDR3, is DVKVTQSSRYLVKRTGEKVFLECVQDMDHENMFWYRQDPGLGLRLIYFSYDVKMKEKGDIPEGYSVSREKKERFSLILESASTNQTSMYLCASNGVYEQYFGPGTRLTVT.

This clonotype turned up a few times. V is TRBV29-1 and J is TRBJ2-1, with D maybe TRBD1 (6 bases). Germline V CDR1 and CDR2: SQVTM, ANQGSEA. There are 15 residues in the CDR3. V shed 4 bases and J shed 0 bases, with 13 bases lying between them. The DNA of the CDR3 is TGCAGCGTTGCCCTGGGACAACGCTCCTACAATGAGCAGTTCTTC. It encodes CSVALGQRSYNEQFF.

In this sample, this clonotype turned up many times. The rearrangement links TRBV18 to TRBJ2-1; D uncertain. Germline values: CDR1 KGHSH, CDR2 LQKENI. Trimming shortened V by 2 bases and J by 1 base, and 9 bases separated the two germline ends. The CDR3 is made up of 15 amino acids. The CDR3 spells CASSPVDGSYNEQFF. CDR3 sequence (DNA): TGTGCCAGCTCACCAGTAGATGGGTCCTACAATGAGCAGTTCTTC.

V is TRBV10-2 and J is TRBJ2-1; no reliable D call. The CDR3 consists of 13 residues. Trimming left V 6 bases short and J 7 bases short, with 13 bases between. CDR1 is WSHSY and CDR2 is SAAADI in the germline V gene. The CDR3 spells CASRLGVWNEQFF. The CDR3 DNA sequence: TGCGCCAGCAGGCTAGGTGTGTGGAATGAGCAGTTCTTC.

This clonotype was seen a few times. The chain is built from TRBV5-1 and TRBJ2-1, with D tentatively TRBD1 or TRBD2 (5 bases each). Germline V lookup: CDR1 SGHRS, CDR2 YFSETQ. V was clipped by 2 bases and J by 15 bases, with 15 bases between them. This CDR3 comprises 12 residues. CDR3 residues: CASSFGSGPAFF. The CDR3 DNA follows: TGCGCCAGCAGCTTTGGGTCGGGACCCGCGTTCTTC.

The rearrangement links TRBV6-1 to TRBJ2-1, with 12 bases that match TRBD2. Germline V gene data show CDR1 as MNHNS and CDR2 as SASEGT. This CDR3 contains 14 residues. J gave up 8 bases and V 5 bases, and 4 bases lay outside the gene matches. The chain's CDR3 is CASSRTSGIYEQFF. The CDR3 region has the DNA TGTGCCAGCAGTAGGACTAGCGGGATCTATGAGCAGTTCTTC.

This clonotype has a count of ten or more. The V call is TRBV20-1, the J call TRBJ2-5; 7 nucleotides agree with TRBD2. The J segment lost 2 bases and the V segment lost 7 bases, leaving 7 bases of the junction unmatched. The CDR3 runs 13 residues. CDR1 DFQATT and CDR2 SNEGSKA come from the germline V gene (reference sequence). The CDR3 sequence is CSVASGLQETQYF. The CDR3 nucleotides read TGCAGTGTGGCTAGCGGACTTCAAGAGACCCAGTACTTC.

This clonotype was detected many times. The chain joins TRBV6-2 or TRBV6-3 to TRBJ2-3; D gene unclear. This CDR3 is built from 15 residues. Trimming removed 0 bases at V and 2 bases at J, with 9 bases between. The germline V gene encodes CDR1 MNHEY and CDR2 SVGEGT. The CDR3 coding sequence is TGTGCCAGCAGTTACTCCGGCAGTTACACAGATACGCAGTATTTT. Translation: CASSYSGSYTDTQYF.

V gene TRBV9 combines with J gene TRBJ2-6; TRBD2 might be the D (6 bases). Germline lookup yields CDR1 SGDLS and CDR2 YYNGEE. CDR3 size: 17 residues. Trimming left V 4 bases short and J 2 bases short, with 16 bases between. Written as DNA, the CDR3 is TGTGCCAGCAGCTTAGGACCCGGGGGACCTGGGGCCAACGTCCTGACTTTC. Translating it yields CASSLGPGGPGANVLTF.

This clonotype was detected many times. V gene TRBV3-1 combines with J gene TRBJ2-7, with 9 bases aligning to TRBD2. The CDR3 length is 15 residues. The germline V gene has CDR1 LGHDT and CDR2 YNNKEL (reference sequence). Trimming at V came to 4 bases and at J to 4 bases, leaving 8 bases not matched to a gene. The CDR3 bases are TGTGCCAGCAGCCCATACACAGCGGGAGGATACGAGCAGTACTTC. This translates into CASSPYTAGGYEQYF.

The table lists this clonotype with a few counts. The genes are TRBV4-2 and TRBJ2-3; TRBD2 might be the D (6 bases). Per the germline V gene, CDR1 is LGHNA and CDR2 is YNFKEQ. Deletions cut 1 base from V and 2 bases from J, with 10 bases between. This CDR3 comprises 15 residues. In nucleotides, the CDR3 is TGTGCCAGCAGCCAAGGCACTAGCTTCACAGATACGCAGTATTTT. Translation: CASSQGTSFTDTQYF.

This clonotype was found many times. Compared with germline, one end of the junction differs, possibly owing to a read error. V gene TRBV5-1 combines with J gene TRBJ2-1, with unresolved D. Germline assignment: CDR1 SGHRS and CDR2 YFSETQ. The CDR3 has 13 residues. The chain's CDR3 is CASSLGRDNEQFF. CDR3 coding DNA: TGTGCCAGCAGCTTAGGACGCGACAATGAGCAGTTCTTC.

This clonotype came up a few times. The chain employs TRBV5-1 and TRBJ1-5; 7 nucleotides align to TRBD1. The germline V gene encodes CDR1 SGHRS and CDR2 YFSETQ. The CDR3 runs to 15 residues. V gave up 5 bases and J gave up 6 bases; unmatched junction bases: 11. The CDR3 DNA follows: TGCGCCAGCAGAGAGGCCCCAGGGGGGAGTCAGCCCCAGCATTTT. It is translated as CASREAPGGSQPQHF.

This clonotype was observed at least ten times. The V and J genes are TRBV7-9 and TRBJ1-3; 7 positions match TRBD1. Germline V gives CDR1 SEHNR, CDR2 FQNEAQ (reference sequence). V was clipped by 4 bases and J by 9 bases; unmatched bases: 15. The CDR3 length is 16 residues. The DNA of the CDR3 is TGTGCCAGCAGCTGGGCGTCGGGACAGCCTTCAGGCACCATATATTTT. This translates into CASSWASGQPSGTIYF.